Listed here are 5 T cell receptor beta chains from one sample, sequenced in a study of human T cells and chemical hapten exposure listed by TCRdb under 2021. The time point label for this specimen denotes: patch test 3, about 24 weeks after DPC sensitization. What this sample's treatment or condition label stands for: therapeutic diphenylcyclopropenone sensitization with weekly scalp DPC. The method behind the library was RACE. This sample was sequenced with a NextSeq 500. TCRdb redid the processing of the public reads, applying fastp at Q25 and MiXCR, and retained in-frame beta chains. Merged by CDR3 protein, the rows form single entries marked with the most common genes and DNA. Present in this sample are about 160,000 distinct CDR3 sequences, around 30% of which were seen just once. Approximately 2.1% of the sample is in the top ten clones. The specimen comprised whole blood, sampled in connection with sensitization to the hapten diphenylcyclopropenone (DPC). The origin of the receptors is a woman under 30 with alopecia areata. Some clones in this sample may be carry-over from other donors' samples.

This chain uses TRBV7-2 with TRBJ1-1; 9 nucleotides agree with TRBD1. The CDR3 sequence is 16 residues long. V dropped 4 bases and J dropped 0; count of bases not matched to a gene: 6. Germline values: CDR1 SGHTA, CDR2 FQGNSA. CDR3 sequence: CASSSGQGPMNTEAFF. In DNA, the CDR3 is TGTGCCAGCAGCTCTGGACAGGGGCCCATGAACACTGAAGCTTTCTTT.

This clonotype was detected only a few times. CDR3 sequence reads: CASTTGTQITGELFF. CDR3 nucleotides: TGTGCCAGCACGACCGGGACACAAATCACCGGGGAGCTGTTTTTT. The chain combines TRBV9 with TRBJ2-2, with D maybe TRBD1 (6 bases). Looked up from germline, CDR1 is SGDLS and CDR2 is YYNGEE. Trimming took off 6 bases at V and 4 bases at J, with 16 bases between the two ends. The CDR3 runs to 15 residues.

The chain links TRBV20-1 to TRBJ2-3; D ambiguous. The ends were cut back, 5 bases at V and 3 bases at J, with 6 bases in the middle. This CDR3 spans 11 amino acids. In germline, CDR1 is DFQATT, CDR2 SNEGSKA (reference sequence). Here the CDR3 reads CSAFVTDTQYF. The DNA for the CDR3 is TGCAGTGCTTTTGTGACAGATACGCAGTATTTT.

In nucleotides, the CDR3 is TGTGCCAGCAGCGTCGAGGACAGCAATCAGCCCCAGCATTTT. Translation gives CASSVEDSNQPQHF. The chain uses TRBV9 and TRBJ1-5; the D is unclear. Germline CDR1 and CDR2: SGDLS and YYNGEE. V dropped 2 bases and J dropped 1 base, with 7 bases sitting between them. CDR3 length: 14 amino acids. The full variable domain, completed using reference TRBV9 and TRBJ1-5, is DSGVTQTPKHLITATGQRVTLRCSPRSGDLSVYWYQQSLDQGLQFLIQYYNGEERAKGNILERFSAQQFPDLHSELNLSSLELGDSALYFCASSVEDSNQPQHFGDGTRLSIL.

The chain employs TRBV7-2 and TRBJ2-7, with 12 bases aligning to TRBD1. J was trimmed by 5 bases and V by 4 bases; bases with no gene match: 6. This CDR3 spans 15 amino acids. Germline V lookup: CDR1 SGHTA, CDR2 FQGNSA. The CDR3 spells CASSSPGQGANEQYF. In DNA form, the CDR3 reads TGTGCCAGCAGCTCGCCGGGACAGGGGGCAAACGAGCAGTACTTC.